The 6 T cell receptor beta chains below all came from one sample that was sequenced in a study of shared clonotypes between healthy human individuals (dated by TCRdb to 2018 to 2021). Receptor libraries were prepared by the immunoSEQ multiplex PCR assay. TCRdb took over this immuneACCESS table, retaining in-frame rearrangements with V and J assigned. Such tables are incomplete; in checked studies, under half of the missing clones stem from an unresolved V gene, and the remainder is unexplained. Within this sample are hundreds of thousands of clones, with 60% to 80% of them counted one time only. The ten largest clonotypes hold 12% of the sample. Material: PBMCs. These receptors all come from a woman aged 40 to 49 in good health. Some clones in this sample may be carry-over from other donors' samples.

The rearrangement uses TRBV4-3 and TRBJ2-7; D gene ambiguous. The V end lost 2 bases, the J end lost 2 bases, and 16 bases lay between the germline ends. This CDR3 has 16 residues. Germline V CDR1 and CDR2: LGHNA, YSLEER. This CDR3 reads CASSQLPREMPYEQYF. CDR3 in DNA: TGCGCCAGCAGCCAACTTCCTAGGGAAATGCCCTACGAGCAGTACTTC.

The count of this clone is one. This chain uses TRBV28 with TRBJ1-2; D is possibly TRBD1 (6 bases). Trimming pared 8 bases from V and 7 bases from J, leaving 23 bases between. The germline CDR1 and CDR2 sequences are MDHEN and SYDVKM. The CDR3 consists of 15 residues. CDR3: CASLGGGRTASGYTF. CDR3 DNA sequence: TGTGCCAGCCTTGGGGGGGGGCGAACGGCATCTGGCTACACCTTC.

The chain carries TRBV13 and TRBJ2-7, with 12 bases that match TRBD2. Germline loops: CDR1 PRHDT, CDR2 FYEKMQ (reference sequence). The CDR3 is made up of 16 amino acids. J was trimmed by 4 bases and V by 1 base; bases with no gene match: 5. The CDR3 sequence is CASSLVLAGGFYEQYF. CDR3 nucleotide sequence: TGTGCCAGCAGCTTAGTGCTAGCGGGAGGGTTTTACGAGCAGTACTTC. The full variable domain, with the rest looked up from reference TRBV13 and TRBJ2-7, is AAGVIQSPRHLIKEKRETATLKCYPIPRHDTVYWYQQGPGQDPQFLISFYEKMQSDKGSIPDRFSAQQFSDYHSELNMSSLELGDSALYFCASSLVLAGGFYEQYFGPGTRLTVT.

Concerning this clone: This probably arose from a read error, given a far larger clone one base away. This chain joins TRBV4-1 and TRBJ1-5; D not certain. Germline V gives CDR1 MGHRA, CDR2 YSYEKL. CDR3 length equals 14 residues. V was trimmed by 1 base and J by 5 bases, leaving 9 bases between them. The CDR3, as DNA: TGCGCCAGCAGCCAAGGTGGAGGGTATCAGCCCCAGCATTTT. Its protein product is CASSQGGGYQPQHF.

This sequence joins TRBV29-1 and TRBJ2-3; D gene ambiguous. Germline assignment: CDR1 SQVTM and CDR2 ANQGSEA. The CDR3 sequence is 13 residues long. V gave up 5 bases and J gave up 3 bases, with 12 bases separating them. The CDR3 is CSVFARWTDTQYF. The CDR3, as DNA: TGCAGCGTTTTTGCCCGTTGGACAGATACGCAGTATTTT.

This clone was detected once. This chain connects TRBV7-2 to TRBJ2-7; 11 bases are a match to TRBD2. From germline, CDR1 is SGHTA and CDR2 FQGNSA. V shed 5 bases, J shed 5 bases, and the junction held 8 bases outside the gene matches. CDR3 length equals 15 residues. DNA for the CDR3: TGTGCCAGCAGCAGAACTAGCGGGAGTATCGACGAGCAGTACTTC. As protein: CASSRTSGSIDEQYF. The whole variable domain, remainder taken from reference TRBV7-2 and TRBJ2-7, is GAGVSQSPSNKVTEKGKDVELRCDPISGHTALYWYRQSLGQGLEFLIYFQGNSAPDKSGLPSDRFSAERTGGSVSTLTIQRTQQEDSAVYLCASSRTSGSIDEQYFGPGTRLTVT.